Listed below are T cell receptor beta chains from one sample, sequenced in a study of T cells in localized non-small cell lung cancer. The table came from immunoSEQ multiplex PCR; TCRdb's copy has only in-frame clones and leaves some out. The sample records roughly 39,000 clones, about 85% being singletons. The sample here was PBMCs, taken before any cancer treatment. These receptors originate from a woman aged 40-75 years with stage II squamous cell lung carcinoma. The CDR3 runs from the conserved cysteine through the conserved F or W. A D gene is named only where the DNA matches it firmly. Where a row states a size, it is once, few, many or the class of an expanded clone; other rows omit it.

TRBD1	TRBJ1-2	TRBV2	few	TGTGCCAGCAGCCCAAATAGACAGGGGGACGGAGGCTACACCTTC	CASSPNRQGDGGYTF
TRBD1	TRBJ1-5	TRBV2	NA	TGTGCCAGCAGCGGCGGGACAGGGTCGGGACCCCAGCATTTT	CASSGGTGSGPQHF
NA	TRBJ2-2	TRBV6-1	NA	TGTGCCAGCAGTGAGATCGTGAAGCTGTTTTTT	CASSEIVKLFF
NA	TRBJ1-5	TRBV2	NA	TGTGCCAGCAGTGAAGCGCTTCATGGCAGAAGCAATCAGCCCCAGCATTTT	CASSEALHGRSNQPQHF
TRBD2	TRBJ2-1	TRBV7-2	NA	TGTGCCAGCAGCCCGACTAGCCTGTCCTACAATGAGCAGTTCTTC	CASSPTSLSYNEQFF
NA	TRBJ2-1	TRBV11-2	NA	TGTGCCAGCAGCTACTCCCCCGATGACTACTTCGCCCTCAATGAGCAGTTCTTC	CASSYSPDDYFALNEQFF
NA	TRBJ2-7	TRBV4-2	NA	TGTGCCAGCAGCCAAGGTAGCCTAAGCTCCTACGAGCAGTACTTC	CASSQGSLSSYEQYF
NA	TRBJ1-2	TRBV4-1	NA	TGCGCCAGCAGCCAAGACAGTGGGGCAGGGTATGGCTACACCTTC	CASSQDSGAGYGYTF
NA	TRBJ2-7	TRBV18	NA	TGTGCCAGCTCACCAGGACACCTAACCTACGAGCAGTACTTC	CASSPGHLTYEQYF
NA	TRBJ2-7	TRBV6-6	NA	TGTGCCAGCAGTTACGAGGCAGGGGTAAGCGGCGAGCAGTACTTC	CASSYEAGVSGEQYF
TRBD1	TRBJ1-2	TRBV5-6	NA	TGTGCCAGCAGCTTCGGACAGGAATATGGCTACACCTTC	CASSFGQEYGYTF
NA	TRBJ1-5	TRBV7-9	NA	TGTGCCAGCAGCTCCACCCGGGGTGATCAGCCCCAGCATTTT	CASSSTRGDQPQHF
NA	TRBJ2-5	TRBV15	NA	TGTGCCACCAGCAGAGATGGGGGTATGGGACAAGAGACCCAGTACTTC	CATSRDGGMGQETQYF
NA	TRBJ2-1	TRBV9	once	TGTGCCAGCAGCGTAGCAGGGGATTCCTACAATGAGCAGTTCTTC	CASSVAGDSYNEQFF
NA	TRBJ2-3	TRBV4-1	NA	TGCGCCAGCAGCCAAGATCCGCCTAGCGCTGGTGCAGATACGCAGTATTTT	CASSQDPPSAGADTQYF
TRBD2	TRBJ2-3	TRBV6-1	NA	TGTGCCAGCAGACGACGACGGGGGGGCCCGGATACGCAGTATTTT	CASRRRRGGPDTQYF
NA	TRBJ2-3	TRBV11-2	NA	TGTGCCAGCAGCTTAGGGGACCAGATTACGCAGTATTTT	CASSLGDQITQYF
TRBD2	TRBJ2-1	TRBV5-1	NA	TGCGCCAGCAGCCGGGGGGACCCTATCTACAATGAGCAGTTCTTC	CASSRGDPIYNEQFF
TRBD1	TRBJ2-4	TRBV6-4	NA	TGTGCCAGCGGGGCTCCGGACAGGGTTGCTAAAGCCAAAAACATTCAGTACTTC	CASGAPDRVAKAKNIQYF
NA	TRBJ2-2	TRBV5-1	NA	TGCGCCAGCAGCCCATTTACAGGGATAAACACCGGGGAGCTGTTTTTT	CASSPFTGINTGELFF
NA	TRBJ1-4	TRBV29-1	few	TGCAGTGCTGGGAAGGGGACTAATGAAAAACTGTTTTTT	CSAGKGTNEKLFF
NA	TRBJ2-2	TRBV6-1	few	TGTGCCAGCAGTGAATTCATGGGGAACACCGGGGAGCTGTTTTTT	CASSEFMGNTGELFF
NA	TRBJ2-7	TRBV27	NA	TGTGCCAGCAGTTTCGGGCAGGGAACCTACGAGCAGTACTTC	CASSFGQGTYEQYF
TRBD2	TRBJ2-1	TRBV11-2	NA	TGTGCCAGCAGCTTAGATCGGGGGGTCAATGAGCAGTTCTTC	CASSLDRGVNEQFF
NA	TRBJ2-7	TRBV4-3	NA	TGCGCCAGCAGCCAAGATCTGGCAAACCGACCTAGGGAGCAGTACTTC	CASSQDLANRPREQYF
NA	TRBJ2-7	TRBV28	NA	TGTGCCAGCAGTTTTCCCCCCAACGAGCAGTACTTC	CASSFPPNEQYF
NA	TRBJ1-3	TRBV5-1	NA	TGCGCCAGCAGCTTGCTTTCAGGGTCTGGAAACACCATATATTTT	CASSLLSGSGNTIYF
NA	TRBJ1-3	TRBV9	NA	TGTGCCAGCAGCTCCATGGTAGCTGGAAACACCATATATTTT	CASSSMVAGNTIYF
NA	TRBJ1-3	TRBV15	NA	TGTGCCACCAGCAGGGGCCTTTATGAGGGAAACACCATATATTTT	CATSRGLYEGNTIYF
TRBD1	TRBJ1-4	TRBV5-1	NA	TGCGCCAGCAGCTTGGCGGGGACAGGGGATGAAAAACTGTTTTTT	CASSLAGTGDEKLFF
TRBD1	TRBJ2-2	TRBV19	NA	TGTGCCAGTAGTTACGGACAGGGCGGGGAGCTGTTTTTT	CASSYGQGGELFF
NA	TRBJ2-6	TRBV27	once	TGTGCCAGCAGCTCCGGTTTTGGGATCTCTGGGGCCAACGTCCTGACTTTC	CASSSGFGISGANVLTF
NA	TRBJ1-2	TRBV28	NA	TGTGCCAGCAGTCGAACACAAGGAGAAGGCTACACCTTC	CASSRTQGEGYTF
TRBD1	TRBJ1-1	TRBV4-2	many	TGTGCCAGCAGCCGGTATTACGGGACAGACACTGAAGCTTTCTTT	CASSRYYGTDTEAFF
NA	TRBJ2-6	TRBV19	NA	TGTGCCAGTAGTATAAGGGGGGCGCTTGTTACCAACGTCCTGACTTTC	CASSIRGALVTNVLTF
TRBD2	TRBJ2-7	TRBV10-3	NA	TGTGCCATCAGTGCGAGACTAGCGGGAGATTCCTACGAGCAGTACTTC	CAISARLAGDSYEQYF
NA	TRBJ1-5	TRBV28	NA	TGTGCCAGCAGTTTAGTACAGCCGGCTCGCCTAAATCAGCCCCAGCATTTT	CASSLVQPARLNQPQHF
TRBD1	TRBJ1-2	TRBV19	NA	TGTGCCAGTAGTTCCCGGGGCCGGGACAGAATCTCTAACTATGGCTACACCTTC	CASSSRGRDRISNYGYTF
NA	TRBJ1-1	TRBV19	once	TGTGCCAGTAATCGTGGGGGCAAACGGAACACTGAAGCTTTCTTT	CASNRGGKRNTEAFF
TRBD2	TRBJ2-2	TRBV19	NA	TGTGCCAGTACCAAGACTAGCGGGACGGGCACCGGGGAGCTGTTTTTT	CASTKTSGTGTGELFF
TRBD1	TRBJ2-2	TRBV6-5	NA	TGTGCCAGCGCCGGGACAGGGATCGGCACCGGGGAGCTGTTTTTT	CASAGTGIGTGELFF
NA	TRBJ1-4	TRBV7-9	NA	TGTGCCAGCAGCCGCGACAGGTTTCTTAATGAAAAACTGTTTTTT	CASSRDRFLNEKLFF
TRBD2	TRBJ2-5	TRBV2	NA	TGTGCCAGCACCCGGAGACTAGCGGGGACGGAAGAGACCCAGTACTTC	CASTRRLAGTEETQYF
TRBD1	TRBJ2-2	TRBV6-6	NA	TGTGCCAGCGCCGGGACAGGGATCGGCACCGGGGAGCTGTTTTTT	CASAGTGIGTGELFF
NA	TRBJ2-2	TRBV7-2	NA	TGTGCCAGCAGCTTTAGCGGCGGCGGGGAGCTGTTTTTT	CASSFSGGGELFF
NA	TRBJ1-5	TRBV4-3	NA	TGCGCCAGCAGCCAAGATTTGGCAGAAGATCAGCCCCAGCATTTT	CASSQDLAEDQPQHF
NA	TRBJ2-7	TRBV6-1	NA	TGTGCCAGCAGTGGGGGGAGCACGCAGTACTTC	CASSGGSTQYF
NA	TRBJ1-5	TRBV7-9	few	TGTGCCAGCAGCTTAAATACGGGACTGATCAATCAGCCCCAGCATTTT	CASSLNTGLINQPQHF
NA	TRBJ2-1	TRBV19	few	TGTGCCAGTAGGGGGTCTAGCGCTGGCAATGAGCAGTTCTTC	CASRGSSAGNEQFF
TRBD1	TRBJ2-5	TRBV10-3	NA	TGTGCCATCGCCCCAGGGGGCCTGGAGACCCAGTACTTC	CAIAPGGLETQYF
NA	TRBJ1-2	TRBV28	NA	TGTGCCAGCAGTTCCGTCCATTCTAACTATGGCTACACCTTC	CASSSVHSNYGYTF
NA	TRBJ2-7	TRBV7-9	once	TGTGCCAGCAGCTCCGCGGACGAGCAGTACTTC	CASSSADEQYF
NA	TRBJ1-6	TRBV7-9	NA	TGTGCCAGCAGCCCCCCGAGCTCCTATAATTCACCCCTCCACTTT	CASSPPSSYNSPLHF
TRBD2	TRBJ2-2	TRBV19	NA	TGTGCCAGTAGACTAGCGGGAGCGAACACCGGGGAGCTGTTTTTT	CASRLAGANTGELFF
TRBD2	TRBJ2-1	TRBV6-5	NA	TGTGCCAGCAGTTCCCCACAGCGGGGTGAGCAGTTCTTC	CASSSPQRGEQFF
NA	TRBJ1-2	TRBV27	few	TGTGCCAGCAGTAAGGAGCGGGGGGGGCTAAGTTACTATGGCTACACCTTC	CASSKERGGLSYYGYTF
NA	TRBJ2-5	TRBV27	NA	TGTGCCAGCAGTTCTCTTGGTAAAGAGACCCAGTACTTC	CASSSLGKETQYF
NA	TRBJ2-7	TRBV6-6	NA	TGTGCCAGCAGTTACCTGGACTCCATCTACGAGCAGTACTTC	CASSYLDSIYEQYF
NA	TRBJ1-5	TRBV19	NA	TGTGCCAGTACATTAGTGGGGGCTAGCAATCAGCCCCAGCATTTT	CASTLVGASNQPQHF